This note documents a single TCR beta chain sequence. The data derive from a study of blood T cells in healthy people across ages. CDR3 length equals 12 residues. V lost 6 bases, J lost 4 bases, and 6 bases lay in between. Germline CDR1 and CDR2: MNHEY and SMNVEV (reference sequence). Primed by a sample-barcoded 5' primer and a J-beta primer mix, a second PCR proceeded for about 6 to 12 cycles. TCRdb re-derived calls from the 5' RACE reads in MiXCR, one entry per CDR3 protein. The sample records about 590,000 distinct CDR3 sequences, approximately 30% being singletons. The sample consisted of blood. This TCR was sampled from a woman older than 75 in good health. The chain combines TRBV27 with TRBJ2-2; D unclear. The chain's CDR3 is CASRWGTGELFF. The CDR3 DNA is TGTGCCAGCAGGTGGGGCACCGGGGAGCTGTTTTTT.